This is a list of T cell receptor beta chains from one sample in a study of blood T cell repertoires in COVID-19. Repertoires were generated with immunoSEQ multiplex PCR, while TCRdb's copy carries only in-frame clones and drops some. The sample has around 260,000 clones; approximately 84% are singletons. Sequencing was done on a sample of peripheral blood. The receptors stem from a person aged 70 to 79 with COVID-19, enrolled during active disease. Each CDR3 is given without its conserved first and last residue. Expanded clones get a size class; other rows say once, few or many, or leave the size out.

- | TRBV5-1 | ASSLGQGGEAF
- | TRBV6-5 | ASSSPPGYGYT
- | TRBV4-1 | ASSLLPGGFEVSPLH
- | TRBV23-1 | ASSQSFNGGRWIIQY
- | TRBV7-9 | ASSQQGAGNGYT
- | TRBV19 | ASSIGSGGHSPLH
- | TRBV27 | ASSLGSGTDTQY
- | TRBV19 | ASSLRDRAASFSGNTIY
few | TRBV28 | ASSFGGGQDTQY
- | TRBV19 | ASRGMEAEAF
- | TRBV12-3/TRBV12-4 | ASSFPQGAQY
- | TRBV6-2/TRBV6-3 | ASSRGQGAYEQY
- | TRBV28 | ASQPAAVTTGYT
- | TRBV2 | ASGRGEILYNEQF
- | TRBV9 | ASSKRDGELF
many | TRBV10-3 | AIGTGDSNQPQH
- | TRBV13 | ASSDGTGTGGYEQY
- | TRBV5-5 | ASSPDTGLPRDEKLF
- | TRBV29-1 | SGTGDYGYT
once | TRBV2 | ASSRGGNAGELF
- | TRBV2 | AGRQGPEKLF
- | TRBV7-6 | ASSLYLDSTIGQY
- | TRBV20-1 | SARGGEAF
- | TRBV4-3 | ASSQTAGGAFGTDTQY
- | TRBV30 | AWSGRGGGQPQH
- | TRBV30 | AWLSGTNTGELF
- | TRBV7-3 | ASSLTPSSTDTQY
- | TRBV5-1 | ASSLAGTAYEQY
- | TRBV6-5 | ASRGTGVDTIY
- | TRBV11-3 | ASSLGQGAIYEQY
- | TRBV6-5 | ASRLGRASINEQF
- | TRBV5-1 | ASTPVLGADNYGYT
once | TRBV9 | ASSVGSTGTDTQY
- | TRBV7-2 | ASSTRTGFRSSGGYT
- | TRBV30 | AWSVLTGELF
- | TRBV3-1/TRBV3-2 | ASSPPPLFGELF
once | TRBV7-9 | ASSLEVPGQGVFEAF
- | TRBV10-2 | ASSSTSGGPYEQY
few | TRBV5-8 | ASSLDQGSYNEQF
- | TRBV7-2 | ASSLVRQGRYHGELF
- | TRBV30 | AWIGVQNTEAF
- | TRBV5-1 | ASSHDRKPYEQY
- | TRBV9 | ASSVHGSGRGFGNEQF
- | TRBV5-5 | ASSRTSGAIQPQH
- | TRBV30 | AWSQGGETQY
many | TRBV19 | ASSILAGNTGELF
- | TRBV28 | ASSHRDKNTEAF
- | TRBV19 | ASSTGGANTGELF
- | TRBV5-8 | ASSLRLAASNEQF
- | TRBV30 | AWIGGRSYNEQF
- | TRBV27 | ASSSGTGAWGNTIY
- | TRBV6-5 | ASTTGQGREQF